These T cell receptor beta chains were read from a single sample in a study of cytomegalovirus exposure and HLA in healthy donors. Sequencing used immunoSEQ multiplex PCR; TCRdb keeps in-frame clones, though not all of them. Among tens of thousands of clones listed, about two thirds were seen once. Material: PBMCs. These receptors all stem from a woman between 35 and 50 years old in good health and CMV-seropositive. The CDR3 runs from the conserved cysteine through the conserved F or W. The order of the fields is D gene, V gene, J gene, clone size, CDR3 DNA, CDR3 protein. D genes are given only for firm matches. Not every row has a clone size; where given, it reads once, few, many or a size class.

TRBD2	TRBV6-5	TRBJ2-7	NA	TGTGCCAGCAGGGGCGGGGGGGAGCCCCACGAGCAGTACTTC	CASRGGGEPHEQYF
NA	TRBV5-4	TRBJ2-1	NA	TGTGCCAGCAGCCCCCTGGCGGGGAAGAATGGTGAGCAGTTCTTC	CASSPLAGKNGEQFF
TRBD1	TRBV7-9	TRBJ1-2	NA	TGTGCCAGCAGCTCCTACGGGACAGGGGAAGGCTACACCTTC	CASSSYGTGEGYTF
NA	TRBV9	TRBJ1-1	NA	TGTGCCAGCAGCGGGCGGGGTTCGAACACTGAAGCTTTCTTT	CASSGRGSNTEAFF
NA	TRBV20-1	TRBJ1-1	NA	TGCAGTGCCGTACAGAACACTGAAGCTTTCTTT	CSAVQNTEAFF
TRBD1	TRBV2	TRBJ1-1	NA	TGTGCCAGCAGATACTCACAGGGGTTGAACACTGAAGCTTTCTTT	CASRYSQGLNTEAFF
NA	TRBV27	TRBJ1-1	NA	TGTGCCAGCGGCATGACACCGAACACTGAAGCTTTCTTT	CASGMTPNTEAFF
NA	TRBV18	TRBJ1-1	NA	TGTGCCAGCTCACCATCGGGGGGCACTGAAGCTTTCTTT	CASSPSGGTEAFF
NA	TRBV7-3	TRBJ2-7	NA	TGTGCCAGCAGCTTAAGGCGGGGCGCTTCCTACGAGCAGTACTTC	CASSLRRGASYEQYF
NA	TRBV6-5	TRBJ1-1	NA	TGTGCCAGCAGGGGGAGAGTGGCGGACACTGAAGCTTTCTTT	CASRGRVADTEAFF
TRBD2	TRBV7-9	TRBJ2-7	few	TGTGCCACCAGGACTAGCGAGTTTAACCAGCAGTACTTC	CATRTSEFNQQYF
NA	TRBV19	TRBJ1-5	NA	TGTGCCAGTAGTATCCTCCGGGGAAATCAGCCCCAGCATTTT	CASSILRGNQPQHF
TRBD2	TRBV29-1	TRBJ2-3	NA	TGCAGCGTTGAAAGCGGGGGACCCTATACGCAGTATTTT	CSVESGGPYTQYF
NA	TRBV5-4	TRBJ2-5	once	TGTGCCAGCAGCCCGTCCGGCGGGGCTAACCAAGAGACCCAGTACTTC	CASSPSGGANQETQYF
TRBD2	TRBV7-9	TRBJ2-2	NA	TGTGCCAGCAGCCCGACTAGCGGGGGGCTACACACCGGGGAGCTGTTTTTT	CASSPTSGGLHTGELFF
NA	TRBV6-5	TRBJ2-5	few	TGTGCCAGCTCGGGGGTTCTGGGTGAGACCCAGTACTTC	CASSGVLGETQYF
TRBD1	TRBV5-4	TRBJ2-7	NA	TGTGCCAGCAGCTCTAACCGGGACAGGGGGGCTCACGAGCAGTACTTC	CASSSNRDRGAHEQYF
TRBD1	TRBV2	TRBJ1-3	NA	TGTGCCAGCAGGACAGGGCGGGGAAACACCATATATTTT	CASRTGRGNTIYF
NA	TRBV29-1	TRBJ1-1	NA	TGCAGCGTCGGTAAGAGGACTGAAGCTTTCTTT	CSVGKRTEAFF
NA	TRBV6-5	TRBJ2-7	NA	TGTGCCAGCAGTTACACAGGGAGTGGGTCCTACGAGCAGTACTTC	CASSYTGSGSYEQYF
NA	TRBV30	TRBJ1-6	NA	TGTGCCTGGGGGGAGGGGTCAAATTCACCCCTCCACTTT	CAWGEGSNSPLHF
NA	TRBV7-9	TRBJ2-5	NA	TGTGCCAGCACCCGCATCCAGGGGGGAGAGACCCAGTACTTC	CASTRIQGGETQYF
NA	TRBV11-1	TRBJ2-7	NA	TGTGCCAGCAGCTTAAGCAGATCGGGAGATAGCTCCTACGAGCAGTACTTC	CASSLSRSGDSSYEQYF
TRBD1	TRBV7-8	TRBJ1-2	NA	TGTGCCAGCAGCACGCAGGGGGCGCGGATGAATGGCTACACCTTC	CASSTQGARMNGYTF
NA	TRBV6-1	TRBJ2-5	NA	TGTGCCAGCAGTGAAGTGGGCCGGGGACTTCCCAAGACCCAGTACTTC	CASSEVGRGLPKTQYF
TRBD1	TRBV19	TRBJ2-2	NA	TGTGCCAGTAGTCCTCGGGACAGCACCGGGGAGCTGTTTTTT	CASSPRDSTGELFF
NA	TRBV9	TRBJ1-4	few	TGTGCCAGCAGCGCTCCAGATGCAACTAATGAAAAACTGTTTTTT	CASSAPDATNEKLFF
NA	TRBV7-8	TRBJ1-1	once	TGTGCCAGCAGCTTAGGTACAGGGATGAACACTGAAGCTTTCTTT	CASSLGTGMNTEAFF
NA	TRBV4-1	TRBJ1-5	NA	TGCGCCAGCAGCATCGAAGGGGGATCGAACAATCAGCCCCAGCATTTT	CASSIEGGSNNQPQHF
NA	TRBV30	TRBJ1-6	NA	TGTGCCTGGAACCGCGGGGGCCGGTTGCCCCTCCACTTT	CAWNRGGRLPLHF
TRBD2	TRBV5-1	TRBJ2-3	NA	TGCGCCAGCAGCTTTAGCGGGGCGGGCACAGATACGCAGTATTTT	CASSFSGAGTDTQYF
TRBD2	TRBV6-1	TRBJ2-3	NA	TGTGCCGGGCTCGGACTAGGCACAGATACGCAGTATTTT	CAGLGLGTDTQYF
TRBD2	TRBV10-3	TRBJ2-1	NA	TGTGCCACCAGGACTAGCGGAGAGTACTACAATGAGCAGTTCTTC	CATRTSGEYYNEQFF
TRBD2	TRBV6-1	TRBJ2-5	NA	TGTGCCAGCGTAGCGGGGACACAAGAGACCCAGTACTTC	CASVAGTQETQYF
TRBD1	TRBV9	TRBJ2-3	NA	TGTGAAAGGGGGCATATCACAGATACGCAGTATTTT	CERGHITDTQYF
TRBD1	TRBV18	TRBJ1-2	NA	TGTGCCAGCTCACCCCAGGGGGGAGGTAATGGCTACACCTTC	CASSPQGGGNGYTF
NA	TRBV6-5	TRBJ2-6	NA	TGTGCCAGCAGTTACTCCGGCTCTGGGGCCAACGTCCTGACTTTC	CASSYSGSGANVLTF
NA	TRBV7-2	TRBJ2-3	few	TGTGCCAGCAGCCTCAGCGGTAGCACAGATACGCAGTATTTT	CASSLSGSTDTQYF
NA	TRBV2	TRBJ2-7	NA	TGTGCCAGCAGTGAAGTCGGACTCGAGCAGTACTTC	CASSEVGLEQYF
TRBD1	TRBV11-1	TRBJ1-1	NA	TGTGCCAGCAGCTTAGCGCTCCCCCGGACAGGGGAGACTGAAGCTTTCTTT	CASSLALPRTGETEAFF
TRBD1	TRBV12-5	TRBJ2-3	NA	TGTGCTAGTGGTCCCATTAAAACAGGGGAGAGCACAGATACGCAGTATTTT	CASGPIKTGESTDTQYF
TRBD2	TRBV5-1	TRBJ2-5	NA	TGCGCCAGCAGCCGACGTAGCGGGGGGGCCTTCGAGACCCAGTACTTC	CASSRRSGGAFETQYF
TRBD1	TRBV5-1	TRBJ1-2	NA	TGCGCCAGCAGCTTGGAACCACAGACAGGGGGCTTCTATGGCTACACCTTC	CASSLEPQTGGFYGYTF
TRBD1	TRBV7-9	TRBJ1-1	NA	TGTGCCAGCAGCTTTCTGAGAGGGGGACAGGGGAACACTGAAGCTTTCTTT	CASSFLRGGQGNTEAFF
NA	TRBV2	TRBJ1-1	NA	TGTGCCAGTACTAACAGGGTTGCGAACACTGAAGCTTTCTTT	CASTNRVANTEAFF
NA	TRBV5-5	TRBJ2-7	NA	TGTGCCAGCAGCCCGGCGGAGGGGACCGAGCAGTACTTC	CASSPAEGTEQYF
NA	TRBV6-5	TRBJ2-7	NA	TGTGCCAGCAGTAACGACTTTAGCTCCTACGAGCAGTACTTC	CASSNDFSSYEQYF
TRBD1	TRBV2	TRBJ2-7	NA	TGTGCCAGCAGTGGGGACAGAAATTCCTACGAGCAGTACTTC	CASSGDRNSYEQYF
TRBD1	TRBV5-6	TRBJ2-7	NA	TGTGCCAGCAGCTTTTTAAGGACAGGGGGCTACGAGCAGTACTTC	CASSFLRTGGYEQYF
TRBD1	TRBV7-9	TRBJ2-5	NA	TGTGCCAGCAGCTTTTGGACAGGGGGTGAAGAGACCCAGTACTTC	CASSFWTGGEETQYF
TRBD1	TRBV6-5	TRBJ1-2	NA	TGTGCCAGCAGCAACAGGGGGTCTGGCTACACCTTC	CASSNRGSGYTF
NA	TRBV6-5	TRBJ2-7	NA	TGTGCCAGCAGGCAGGGGGGAACCTACGAGCAGTACTTC	CASRQGGTYEQYF
NA	TRBV9	TRBJ2-7	NA	TGTGCCAGCAGCGTAGATCCGGGATCCTACGAGCAGTACTTC	CASSVDPGSYEQYF
TRBD2	TRBV5-6	TRBJ2-3	NA	TGTGCCAGCAGCTTGGCCGGGACTAGTAACACAGATACGCAGTATTTT	CASSLAGTSNTDTQYF
NA	TRBV27	TRBJ1-2	NA	TGTGCCAGCACCTCCTGGAGGGCCGGTGCTGGCTACACCTTC	CASTSWRAGAGYTF
TRBD2	TRBV12-5	TRBJ2-7	NA	TGTGCTAGTGGTTTTAGCGGGGGGCGGTACGAGCAGTACTTC	CASGFSGGRYEQYF
TRBD1	TRBV4-2	TRBJ1-5	NA	TGTGCCAGCAGCCTCTTGACAGGGAGCAATCAGCCCCAGCATTTT	CASSLLTGSNQPQHF
NA	TRBV7-9	TRBJ1-1	NA	TGTTCCAGCAGCTTCCCGGAGGACACTGAAGCTTTCTTT	CSSSFPEDTEAFF
NA	TRBV11-3	TRBJ1-4	NA	TGTGCCAGCAGCAATTACAATGGGGGGACACTGTTTTTT	CASSNYNGGTLFF
TRBD1	TRBV29-1	TRBJ1-2	NA	TGCAGCGTCGCGGGACAGACACCTCGACACACCTTC	CSVAGQTPRHTF